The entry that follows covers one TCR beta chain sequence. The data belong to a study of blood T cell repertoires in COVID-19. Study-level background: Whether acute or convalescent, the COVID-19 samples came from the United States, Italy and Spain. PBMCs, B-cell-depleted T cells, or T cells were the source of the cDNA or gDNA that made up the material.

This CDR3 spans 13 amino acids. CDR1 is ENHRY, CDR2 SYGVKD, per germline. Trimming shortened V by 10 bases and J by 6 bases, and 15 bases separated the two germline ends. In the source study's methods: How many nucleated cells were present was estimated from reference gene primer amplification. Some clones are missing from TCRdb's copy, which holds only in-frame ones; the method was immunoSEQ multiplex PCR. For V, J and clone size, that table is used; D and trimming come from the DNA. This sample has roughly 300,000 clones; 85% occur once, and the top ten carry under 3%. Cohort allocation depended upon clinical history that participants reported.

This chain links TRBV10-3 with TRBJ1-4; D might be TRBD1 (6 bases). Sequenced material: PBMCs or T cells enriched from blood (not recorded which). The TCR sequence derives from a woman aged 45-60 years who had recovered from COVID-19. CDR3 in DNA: TGTGCCAGGCCACAGGGAATGGATGAAAAACTGTTTTTT. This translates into CARPQGMDEKLFF.